This T cell receptor beta chain was sequenced during a study of CD8 T cells in ankylosing spondylitis. This clonotype has ten or more counts. Its ends do not fully match the called genes, so a read error is possible. Quantitative 5'-RACE was performed with molecular barcodes, and it yielded the TCR beta libraries. TCRdb processed the 5' RACE reads anew with MiXCR; each CDR3 protein has one entry. The table lists around 53,000 distinct CDR3 sequences, less than 8.5% of them singletons. The CDR3 is 12 residues long. The V gene's germline CDR1 is LGHDT and CDR2 YNNKEL (reference sequence). The origin of this receptor is a female donor with ankylosing spondylitis or in good health (not recorded which). V usage is TRBV3-1 and J usage is TRBJ1-1; D uncertain. The specimen sequenced was blood, either unsorted or a sorted T cell fraction (not recorded which). The CDR3 region is CASSRGNTETFF. The CDR3 DNA follows: TGTGCCAGCAGCCGAGGCAACACTGAAACTTTCTTT.